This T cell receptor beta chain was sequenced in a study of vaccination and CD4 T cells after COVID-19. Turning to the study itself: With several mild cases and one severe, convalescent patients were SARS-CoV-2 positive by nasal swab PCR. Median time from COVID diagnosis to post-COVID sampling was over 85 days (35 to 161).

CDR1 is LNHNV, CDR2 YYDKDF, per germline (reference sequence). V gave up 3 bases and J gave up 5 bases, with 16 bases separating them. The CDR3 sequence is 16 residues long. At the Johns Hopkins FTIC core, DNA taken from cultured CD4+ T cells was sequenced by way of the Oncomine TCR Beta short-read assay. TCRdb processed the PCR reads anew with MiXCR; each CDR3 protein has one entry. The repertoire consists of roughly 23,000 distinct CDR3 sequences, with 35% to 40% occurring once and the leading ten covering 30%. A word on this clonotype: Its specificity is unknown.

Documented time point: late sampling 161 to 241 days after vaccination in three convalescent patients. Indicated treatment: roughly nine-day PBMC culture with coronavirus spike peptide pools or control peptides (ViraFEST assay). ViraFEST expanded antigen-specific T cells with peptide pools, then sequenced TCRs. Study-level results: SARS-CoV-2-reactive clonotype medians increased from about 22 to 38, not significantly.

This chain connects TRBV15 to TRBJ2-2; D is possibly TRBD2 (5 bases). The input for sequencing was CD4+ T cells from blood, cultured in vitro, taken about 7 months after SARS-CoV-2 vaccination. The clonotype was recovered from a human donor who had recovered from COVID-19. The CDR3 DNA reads TGTGCCACCAGCAGTTCCGGGCGGCGGGTTACCGGGGAGCTGTTTTTT. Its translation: CATSSSGRRVTGELFF.